This TCR beta chain stems from a study of shared clonotypes between healthy human individuals (dated by TCRdb to 2019 to 2021). Regarding the research as a whole: A couple of women and three men aged 18 to 49 years were included in the cohort. Each donor's leukapheresis produced roughly between about 0.9 and 9.5 billion PBMCs. The study deeply sequenced blood TCR repertoires of 5 or 6 healthy adults to estimate repertoire size and the extent of clonotype sharing between individuals. To increase sequencing depth and limit assay-specific biases, TCR repertoire library preparation and sequencing were carried out by different laboratories using diverse techniques. Per donor, three plates each were used for CD4 naive and CD4 memory, two for CD8 naive, and one for CD8 memory. On the study overall, not on this receptor specifically: Compared with non-shared clonotypes, the clonotypes found in all four sorted-subset donors had higher generation probabilities. Estimated clonotype richness was generally larger for naive than for memory subsets. Even with the large sequencing depth, rarefaction of the sorted-subset datasets indicated that sequencing was incomplete. Sampling was restricted to blood, and TCR repertoires in tissue are likely to differ from TCR repertoires in blood. The small number of donors limited the genetic and exposure-history diversity represented. When a handful of donors were compared, the shared fraction of clonotypes was around 5.1% for naive CD4, approximately 3.5% for naive CD8, more than 2% for memory CD4, and approximately 0.4% for memory CD8. Pairwise subsampling led to the expectation that sequencing depth would affect the degree of clonotype sharing among donors.

Using the deep immunoSEQ assay, TCR CDR3 regions were amplified from genomic DNA by multiplex PCR. Genomic DNA extracted from each cell subset was distributed evenly over all wells of several immunoSEQ 96-well plates, and each plate served as one replicate. For sorted subsets, each replicate PCR was loaded with about 0.2 ug genomic DNA, equivalent to 25,000 to 30,000 T cell genomes. Purified libraries were measured with a Qubit 3.0 fluorometer, size-checked on a Bioanalyzer 2100, and measured again with the KAPA Library Quantification kit. Every immunoSEQ 96-well plate was sequenced on a dedicated single-read 150-cycle Illumina NextSeq 550 flow cell. As for the original processing: Because the immunoSEQ output included only junctional sequences and no quality scores, the filtering could not be the same as the filtering used for full-length reads. Sequences were annotated with PyIR, a Python wrapper for IgBLAST v1.9, using IMGT germline references to assign V/J genes and CDR3. Reads were filtered out if the reads had weak V/J assignments (E-value above 1e-6), no CDR3, stop codons, out-of-frame junctions, or ambiguous translated residues. V3J clonotypes were defined as sequences sharing an identical inferred V gene, J gene, and CDR3 amino acid sequence. Percentage overlap between repertoires was computed as shared unique clonotypes divided by the size of the smaller repertoire. Repertoire richness was assessed with RTK rarefaction, the Chao1 estimator, and Recon v2.1 estimates of unobserved clonotypes. Generation probabilities for all TCRbeta clonotypes obtained by the gDNA method from a few donors were computed using OLGA. TCRdb stores this immuneACCESS table with in-frame sequences only. Part of the clones is absent; in the studies checked, under half of the shortfall reflects unresolved V genes, and no reason is known for the rest. The V and J calls and the clone size are those of that table, but D and trimming were determined from the DNA. The sample includes about 690,000 clones, with 80% to 95% observed a single time. The top ten hold about 33% of the sample.

V lost 7 bases and J lost 3 bases; the stretch between them is 13 bases long. Looking up the germline V gene yields CDR1 MNHEY and CDR2 SVGAGI. From cysteine to phenylalanine, the CDR3 is 13 amino acids long. Just CDR3 DNA is preserved here, 39 bases in frame from base 1. Healthy HIV-negative adults with no recently reported acute infections or vaccinations were included as donors. Every donor was a Caucasian adult living in Nashville, Tennessee, USA. CD8 memory samples combined magnetically selected CD45RO+ cells with CCR7-negative CD45RA+ effector memory (TemRA) cells. Blood was collected by leukapheresis, and PBMCs were isolated by Ficoll-Histopaque density gradient centrifugation and then cryopreserved in liquid nitrogen vapor phase. Purity and quantity of every magnetically sorted T cell population were checked by analytical flow cytometry. Each sorted fraction had its genomic DNA isolated and then quantified by UV absorbance on a Nanodrop 2000c.

Of note for this clone: The antigen this receptor binds is unknown. Base qualities are missing; no much larger clone stands one base away.

This TCR came from a man between 18 and 35 years old in good health. Some clones in this sample may be carry-over from other donors' samples. Material for sequencing was memory CD8+ T cells from PBMCs. The cell subset or site label for this specimen denotes: CD45RO+ cells pooled with CCR7-negative TemRA cells. The chain is encoded by TRBV6-5 joined to TRBJ2-7; the D gene cannot be named for sure. The DNA sequence is as follows: TGTGCCAGCACTCCGGGTCTTTACTACGAGCAGTACTTC. This translates into CASTPGLYYEQYF.